The 30 T cell receptor beta chains listed next were all sequenced from one sample in a study of human T cells and chemical hapten exposure. Time point of the sample: patch test 1, 2 weeks after DPC sensitization. The treatment was: therapeutic diphenylcyclopropenone sensitization with weekly scalp DPC. TCRdb re-called the RACE reads with MiXCR, one entry per CDR3 protein. In the table there are under 450,000 distinct CDR3 sequences, 4% to 5.5% of which are singletons. The sequences come from whole blood, collected in connection with sensitization to the hapten diphenylcyclopropenone (DPC). Receptors were obtained from a woman in her forties or fifties with alopecia areata. Some clones in this sample may be carry-over from other donors' samples.

Only a few counts were recorded for this clonotype. The CDR3 reads CASSLISTHRQGAANAFYNEQFF. In DNA, the CDR3 is TGTGCCAGCAGCTTAATCTCTACCCATCGACAGGGGGCGGCCAATGCCTTCTACAATGAGCAGTTCTTC. The J gene is TRBJ2-1, the V gene TRBV11-2; 10 nucleotides line up with TRBD1. The CDR3 has 23 residues. The junction had 25 bases not matched to a gene; V was cut back by 2 bases and J by 3 bases. The V gene's germline CDR1 is SGHAT and CDR2 FQNNGV.

This rearrangement joins TRBV7-2 to TRBJ2-1; D is possibly TRBD2 (5 bases). Trimming took off 4 bases at V and 0 bases at J, with 10 bases between the two ends. Germline V gene data show CDR1 as SGHTA and CDR2 as FQGNSA. The CDR3 contains 15 residues. Here the CDR3 reads CASSWGDYSYNEQFF. CDR3 sequence (DNA): TGTGCCAGCAGCTGGGGAGACTACTCCTACAATGAGCAGTTCTTC. Looking up the rest from reference TRBV7-2 and TRBJ2-1 gives the full variable domain: GAGVSQSPSNKVTEKGKDVELRCDPISGHTALYWYRQSLGQGLEFLIYFQGNSAPDKSGLPSDRFSAERTGGSVSTLTIQRTQQEDSAVYLCASSWGDYSYNEQFFGPGTRLTVL.

This sequence joins TRBV20-1 and TRBJ2-3; tentatively, D is TRBD1 or TRBD2 (5 bases each). Germline assignment: CDR1 DFQATT and CDR2 SNEGSKA (reference sequence). The CDR3 is made up of 13 amino acids. V lost 5 bases to trimming and J lost 1 base, with 10 bases between them. DNA of the CDR3: TGCAGTGCTCCGCTGGGGGGCACAGATACGCAGTATTTT. This sequence encodes CSAPLGGTDTQYF.

This chain uses TRBV29-1 with TRBJ1-1; D not certain. CDR1 and CDR2 from the germline V gene are SQVTM and ANQGSEA. The CDR3 sequence is 11 residues long. The V and J ends lost 5 bases and 1 base respectively, with 5 bases between them. The CDR3 protein is CSVYANTEAFF. CDR3 DNA: TGCAGCGTTTACGCGAACACTGAAGCTTTCTTT.

The chain links TRBV20-1 to TRBJ2-5, with a tentative D call TRBD2 (5 bases). In germline, CDR1 is DFQATT, CDR2 SNEGSKA (reference sequence). Trimming pared 1 base from V and 2 bases from J, leaving 11 bases between. This CDR3 spans 14 amino acids. DNA for the CDR3: TGCAGTGCTAGAGTCCCGACTAAACAAGAGACCCAGTACTTC. Amino acids: CSARVPTKQETQYF.

This clonotype turned up a few times. V is TRBV28 and J is TRBJ1-4; the D gene is possibly TRBD1 (6 bases). Germline V CDR1 and CDR2: MDHEN, SYDVKM. This CDR3 is built from 14 residues. The V end was cut by 5 bases, the J end by 8 bases, with 15 bases between. CDR3 loop: CASSPGHTPEKLFF. CDR3 DNA sequence: TGTGCCAGCAGTCCGGGACACACACCCGAAAAACTGTTTTTT.

This clonotype came up many times. This chain uses TRBV10-3 with TRBJ1-5; a possible D gene is TRBD1 (5 bases). V was shortened by 8 bases and J by 0 bases, with 14 bases between the two germline ends. The CDR3 totals 15 residues. Germline-derived CDR1 and CDR2 are ENHRY and SYGVKD. CDR3 nucleotide sequence: TGTGCCATCGCGACAAGGGGAGATAGCAATCAGCCCCAGCATTTT. It is translated as CAIATRGDSNQPQHF.

This clonotype has only a few counts. The chain combines TRBV5-6 with TRBJ1-1, with unresolved D. Germline V gene data show CDR1 as SGHDT and CDR2 as YYEEEE. The CDR3 loop spans 17 amino acids. Trimming stripped 5 bases from V and 0 bases from J, with 20 bases between. The CDR3 loop reads CASSPYPRLNMNTEAFF. Here the CDR3 DNA reads TGTGCCAGCAGTCCCTACCCTAGATTAAACATGAACACTGAAGCTTTCTTT.

The chain recombines TRBV29-1 with TRBJ1-1; no reliable D call. The germline V gene has CDR1 SQVTM and CDR2 ANQGSEA. V was shortened by 4 bases and J by 1 base, with 10 bases between the two germline ends. This CDR3 has 13 residues. Here the CDR3 reads CSVVKTANTEAFF. DNA for the CDR3: TGCAGCGTTGTAAAAACAGCGAACACTGAAGCTTTCTTT.

The count of this clonotype is one. The rearrangement joins TRBV29-1 to TRBJ2-5; no clear D gene. The germline CDR1 and CDR2 sequences are SQVTM and ANQGSEA. This CDR3 is 11 amino acids long. The CDR3 sequence: CGAYRQETQYF. The CDR3 region has the DNA TGCGGCGCCTATCGGCAAGAGACCCAGTACTTC.

Many counts were recorded for this clonotype. The chain uses TRBV28 and TRBJ1-6; the D is unclear. Germline V CDR1 and CDR2: MDHEN, SYDVKM. This CDR3 is 15 amino acids long. V was trimmed by 4 bases and J by 4 bases, leaving 11 bases between them. CDR3 sequence: CASSSRAGYNSPLHF. The CDR3, as DNA: TGTGCCAGCAGTTCCCGAGCGGGTTATAATTCACCCCTCCACTTT. The whole variable domain, filled in from reference TRBV28 and TRBJ1-6, reads DVKVTQSSRYLVKRTGEKVFLECVQDMDHENMFWYRQDPGLGLRLIYFSYDVKMKEKGDIPEGYSVSREKKERFSLILESASTNQTSMYLCASSSRAGYNSPLHFGNGTRLTVT.

This clonotype was counted many times. The CDR3 reads CASSQDGLSSYNEQFF. The CDR3 DNA reads TGCGCCAGCAGCCAGGACGGGCTTAGCTCCTACAATGAGCAGTTCTTC. The chain employs TRBV4-3 and TRBJ2-1; D unresolved. V was clipped by 3 bases and J by 0 bases, with 12 bases between them. Germline V lookup: CDR1 LGHNA, CDR2 YSLEER. The CDR3 contains 16 residues.

This clonotype has at least ten counts. V is TRBV21-1 and J is TRBJ2-1; TRBD1 was called by the table and not checked on the DNA. TRBV21-1 is reported as a pseudogene. The CDR3 runs to 16 residues. The CDR3, as DNA: TGTGCCAGCATCCTCCATCGGGCCAGGTCCTACAATGAGCAGTTCTTC. It specifies CASILHRARSYNEQFF.

This clonotype was recorded at least ten times. This rearrangement joins TRBV5-1 to TRBJ1-2; D gene ambiguous. V lost 4 bases to trimming and J lost 3 bases, with 13 bases between them. Looked up from germline, CDR1 is SGHRS and CDR2 is YFSETQ. The CDR3 length is 14 residues. CDR3 nucleotides: TGCGCCAGCAGCCCCCGACTTGGCGACTATGGCTACACCTTC. Amino acid sequence: CASSPRLGDYGYTF.

A word on this clonotype: A read error may explain this, as a much larger clone is one base away. The chain is built from TRBV25-1 and TRBJ1-1; maybe TRBD1 (6 bases). Germline V CDR1 and CDR2: MGHDK, SYGVNS. Trimming cost V 5 bases and J 9 bases, with 16 bases left between them. CDR3 size: 13 residues. The CDR3 spells CASSPQGNEKAFF. CDR3 in DNA: TGTGCCAGCAGTCCCCAGGGGAATGAGAAAGCTTTCTTT.

This clonotype was recorded at least ten times. The chain employs TRBV12-3 or TRBV12-4 and TRBJ2-7; 7 nucleotides match TRBD2. The CDR3 has 15 amino acids. J lost 0 bases, V lost 3 bases, and 5 bases had no gene match. This CDR3 reads CASSLSGTRSYEQYF. The CDR3 DNA sequence: TGTGCCAGCAGTTTGAGCGGGACCCGCTCCTACGAGCAGTACTTC.

This clonotype has more than one count but fewer than ten. The V call is TRBV12-3 or TRBV12-4, the J call TRBJ2-2; TRBD2 agrees at 11 bases. This CDR3 contains 16 residues. J lost 4 bases, V lost 5 bases, and 6 bases had no gene match. For the CDR3, the DNA is TGTGCCAGCAGTCCCTTAGCGGGAGGGCCCACCGGGGAGCTGTTTTTT. Protein product: CASSPLAGGPTGELFF.

This clonotype was observed many times. The rearrangement links TRBV12-3 or TRBV12-4 to TRBJ1-2, with 10 bases aligning to TRBD1. V gave up 4 bases and J gave up 2 bases; unmatched junction bases: 7. CDR3 length: 16 residues. For the CDR3, the DNA is TGTGCCAGCAGTTCCCGACAGGGGGCTCGAAACTATGGCTACACCTTC. This encodes CASSSRQGARNYGYTF.

The genes are TRBV29-1 and TRBJ2-2; tentatively, D is TRBD1 or TRBD2 (5 bases each). Germline V CDR1 and CDR2: SQVTM, ANQGSEA. Trimming removed 5 bases at V and 1 base at J, with 14 bases between. The CDR3 has 15 amino acids. The DNA for the CDR3 is TGCAGCGTTCGTCGGGGCGCACTGAACACCGGGGAGCTGTTTTTT. This sequence encodes CSVRRGALNTGELFF.

The sample holds a few counts of this clonotype. The J gene is TRBJ2-3, the V gene TRBV6-5, with D perhaps being TRBD1 or TRBD2 (6 bases each). With 7 bases removed from V and 3 bases from J, the gap between germline ends came to 11 bases. In germline, CDR1 is MNHEY, CDR2 SVGAGI. This CDR3 spans 13 amino acids. As DNA, the CDR3 is TGTGCCAGCACTACAGGGAGGACAGATACGCAGTATTTT. Translating it yields CASTTGRTDTQYF.

The table lists this clonotype with many counts. The chain uses TRBV29-1 and TRBJ1-1; D remains ambiguous. Looked up from germline, CDR1 is SQVTM and CDR2 is ANQGSEA. The CDR3 loop spans 15 amino acids. V was cut by 5 bases and J by 2 bases, with 18 bases left in between. The CDR3 reads CSVSSGRPSNTEAFF. The CDR3 DNA is TGCAGCGTTTCTTCAGGCAGGCCAAGTAACACTGAAGCTTTCTTT.

Points on this clonotype: One base away lies a much larger clone, so this may be a sequencing read error. J is TRBJ2-1 and V is TRBV10-2; D is possibly TRBD2 (6 bases). The CDR3 covers 14 residues. The germline CDR1 and CDR2 sequences are WSHSY and SAAADI. The CDR3 loop is CASSLLADYNVQFF. The CDR3 nucleotides are TGCGCCAGCAGTCTACTAGCTGACTACAATGTGCAGTTCTTC.

This clonotype was counted between two and nine times. The V and J genes are TRBV20-1 and TRBJ2-4, with TRBD2 identical over 10 bases. Per germline, CDR1 DFQATT and CDR2 SNEGSKA (reference sequence). The CDR3 length is 15 residues. Trimming at V came to 0 bases and at J to 2 bases, leaving 1 base not matched to a gene. CDR3 in DNA: TGCAGTGCTAGAGAGACTAGCGGGTCCAAAAACATTCAGTACTTC. Translating gives CSARETSGSKNIQYF.

In its sample, this clonotype was seen many times. The genes are TRBV5-5 and TRBJ1-4, with D possibly matching TRBD1 (6 bases). In germline, CDR1 is SGHKS, CDR2 YYEKEE (reference sequence). CDR3 length equals 15 residues. V lost 3 bases to trimming and J lost 7 bases, with 16 bases between them. DNA for the CDR3: TGTGCCAGCAGCTCCCCTACAAGGGGGACTGAAAAACTGTTTTTT. Translated, it gives CASSSPTRGTEKLFF.

In its sample, this clonotype was seen many times. This chain connects TRBV4-3 to TRBJ2-2; TRBD2 aligns across 9 bases. Trimming removed 6 bases from V and 5 bases from J; junction bases left unmatched: 10. The CDR3 extends over 16 amino acids. Per germline, CDR1 LGHNA and CDR2 YSLEER. The CDR3 DNA follows: TGCGCCAGCAGTCTAGGTGCTAGCGGGAAGACCGGGGAGCTGTTTTTT. It is translated as CASSLGASGKTGELFF.

The chain links TRBV29-1 to TRBJ1-5, with TRBD1 matching 9 bases. The CDR3 consists of 13 residues. Germline V gene lookup returns CDR1 SQVTM and CDR2 ANQGSEA. With 6 bases clipped from V and 7 bases from J, the junction kept 7 bases outside the gene matches. The CDR3 protein is CSVATGGVQPQHF. In DNA, the CDR3 is TGCAGCGTCGCGACAGGGGGAGTCCAGCCCCAGCATTTT.

This clonotype was counted at least ten times. The V and J genes are TRBV29-1 and TRBJ2-3, with TRBD2 identical over 11 bases. Germline values: CDR1 SQVTM, CDR2 ANQGSEA. The CDR3 covers 16 residues. Unmatched junction bases numbered 7, after V lost 2 bases and J lost 3 bases. CDR3: CSVEYLTSGITDTQYF. The CDR3, as DNA: TGCAGCGTTGAATACCTGACTAGCGGGATAACAGATACGCAGTATTTT.

This clonotype was seen ten or more times. The chain uses TRBV4-3 and TRBJ1-4; 7 bases align to TRBD1. The CDR3 has 15 amino acids. The germline V gene encodes CDR1 LGHNA and CDR2 YSLEER. J was trimmed by 7 bases and V by 2 bases; bases with no gene match: 7. The CDR3 coding sequence is TGCGCCAGCAGCCAACAGGACAGGACTTCTGAAAAACTGTTTTTT. Translating it yields CASSQQDRTSEKLFF.

This clonotype was recorded a few times. The rearrangement uses TRBV15 and TRBJ1-6; D unresolved. The V and J ends lost 3 bases and 5 bases respectively, with 11 bases between them. Per the germline V gene, CDR1 is LNHNV and CDR2 is YYDKDF (reference sequence). The CDR3 is 15 amino acids. The CDR3 bases are TGTGCCACCAGCAGTAAGGCAGTGCATAATTCACCCCTCCACTTT. Protein product: CATSSKAVHNSPLHF.

The chain carries TRBV6-5 and TRBJ2-5, with D possibly matching TRBD1 (6 bases). V was trimmed by 0 bases and J by 2 bases, leaving 10 bases between them. This CDR3 is 15 amino acids long. CDR1 and CDR2 from the germline V gene are MNHEY and SVGAGI. The CDR3, as DNA: TGTGCCAGCAGTTACTCGAGGCAGGGGCAAGAGACCCAGTACTTC. Translating gives CASSYSRQGQETQYF.